These 19 T cell receptor beta chains came from one sample sequenced in a study of blood T cell repertoires in COVID-19. TCRdb's table, derived via immunoSEQ multiplex PCR, lists solely in-frame clones and lacks some. Here the sample spans roughly 150,000 clones, 81% being singletons. The sequenced sample consisted of peripheral blood. The receptors come from a man in his fifties or sixties with active or convalescent COVID-19.

This chain uses TRBV15 with TRBJ1-6, with a possible D match to TRBD1 (5 bases). Germline lookup yields CDR1 LNHNV and CDR2 YYDKDF (reference sequence). The CDR3 contains 14 residues. V lost 5 bases and J 9 bases, leaving 14 bases between the germline ends. CDR3 DNA: TGTGCCACCAGCTCAATCAGGGTTGCTTCACCCCTCCACTTT. This gives the protein CATSSIRVASPLHF.

V is TRBV6-1 and J is TRBJ1-5; 10 nucleotides align to TRBD1. V lost 3 bases, J lost 3 bases, and 2 bases stayed unmatched. CDR1 and CDR2 (germline): MNHNS, SASEGT. This CDR3 is 15 amino acids long. The CDR3 sequence is CASSEGQGPNQPQHF. The CDR3 coding sequence is TGTGCCAGCAGTGAGGGACAGGGGCCCAATCAGCCCCAGCATTTT.

The chain recombines TRBV20-1 with TRBJ2-7; D call uncertain. Trimming stripped 5 bases from V and 7 bases from J, with 9 bases between. The germline V gene has CDR1 DFQATT and CDR2 SNEGSKA (reference sequence). This CDR3 contains 10 residues. The CDR3 loop reads CSAALGEQYF. CDR3 coding DNA: TGCAGTGCTGCCCTCGGGGAGCAGTACTTC.

The rearrangement links TRBV7-9 to TRBJ2-2, with D maybe TRBD1 (6 bases). V was cut by 5 bases and J by 0 bases, with 10 bases left in between. The length of the CDR3 is 15 residues. Germline CDR1 and CDR2: SEHNR and FQNEAQ (reference sequence). The CDR3 DNA reads as TGTGCCAGCAGCCCCGGGACACCGAACACCGGGGAGCTGTTTTTT. This gives the protein CASSPGTPNTGELFF.

V usage is TRBV10-1 and J usage is TRBJ1-1; D is possibly TRBD1 (6 bases). This CDR3 spans 12 amino acids. Germline V gene data show CDR1 as WNHNN and CDR2 as SYGVQD (reference sequence). Between the trimmed V and J ends, which lost 3 bases and 5 bases, there was a span of 7 bases. The CDR3 DNA sequence: TGCGCCAGCAGTGACGACAGGACTGAAGCTTTCTTT. This translates into CASSDDRTEAFF.

The rearrangement joins TRBV5-4 to TRBJ1-1, with 9 positions matching TRBD1. J lost 4 bases, V lost 4 bases, and 2 bases had no gene match. Germline CDR1 and CDR2: SGHNT and YYREEE (reference sequence). CDR3 length: 13 amino acids. The CDR3 loop reads CASSATGGTEAFF. CDR3 nucleotide sequence: TGTGCCAGCAGCGCGACAGGGGGCACTGAAGCTTTCTTT.

The chain carries TRBV5-6 and TRBJ1-4; 8 nucleotides line up with TRBD1. The ends lost 0 bases at V and 7 bases at J; junction bases unmatched: 2. In germline, CDR1 is SGHDT, CDR2 YYEEEE. The CDR3 is 14 residues long. The CDR3 here is CASSLAGTGEKLFF. Here the CDR3 DNA reads TGTGCCAGCAGCTTGGCTGGGACAGGTGAAAAACTGTTTTTT.

The chain uses TRBV29-1 and TRBJ1-3, with D perhaps TRBD1 (6 bases). The germline V and J ends were trimmed by 6 bases and 0 bases, with 15 bases remaining between them. This CDR3 region has 15 residues. CDR1 and CDR2 from the germline V gene are SQVTM and ANQGSEA. The CDR3 loop is CSVAQGSSSGNTIYF. The CDR3 DNA reads as TGCAGCGTAGCACAGGGCTCGAGCTCTGGAAACACCATATATTTT. Complete variable domain (other parts from reference TRBV29-1 and TRBJ1-3): SAVISQKPSRDICQRGTSLTIQCQVDSQVTMMFWYRQQPGQSLTLIATANQGSEATYESGFVIDKFPISRPNLTFSTLTVSNMSPEDSSIYLCSVAQGSSSGNTIYFGEGSWLTVV.

The V and J genes are TRBV6-5 and TRBJ2-3, with D maybe TRBD1 (5 bases). Trimming stripped 11 bases from V and 3 bases from J, with 21 bases between. Germline CDR1 reads MNHEY; CDR2 reads SVGAGI. There are 15 residues in the CDR3. CDR3 sequence: CASQGAFRLTDTQYF. As DNA, the CDR3 is TGTGCCTCCCAAGGGGCCTTTCGTTTAACAGATACGCAGTATTTT.

In DNA form, the CDR3 reads TGTGCCAGCAGTGGGAGGGTGAACACTGAAGCTTTCTTT. Translated, it gives CASSGRVNTEAFF. The V and J genes are TRBV27 and TRBJ1-1; D call uncertain. The CDR3 spans 13 residues. Trimming removed 5 bases from V and 0 bases from J, with 7 bases in between. Germline CDR1 is MNHEY and CDR2 is SMNVEV (reference sequence).

The chain joins TRBV7-9 to TRBJ2-2, with TRBD2 matching 10 bases. The CDR3 runs 17 residues. With 3 bases clipped from V and 4 bases from J, the junction kept 8 bases outside the gene matches. Germline V gives CDR1 SEHNR, CDR2 FQNEAQ (reference sequence). The CDR3 sequence: CASSLLAGEPPTGELFF. CDR3 nucleotides: TGTGCCAGCAGCTTGCTAGCGGGAGAGCCTCCCACCGGGGAGCTGTTTTTT.

The chain links TRBV19 to TRBJ1-1, with TRBD1 identical over 9 bases. Trimming at V came to 6 bases and at J to 5 bases, leaving 1 base not matched to a gene. This CDR3 has 12 amino acids. CDR1 LNHDA and CDR2 SQIVND come from the germline V gene (reference sequence). This chain's CDR3 is CASRGQGTEAFF. The CDR3 DNA reads TGTGCCAGTAGGGGACAGGGAACTGAAGCTTTCTTT.

The chain couples TRBV3-1 (or the pseudogene TRBV3-2) to TRBJ1-6; D is uncertain. Trimming pared 4 bases from V and 4 bases from J, leaving 11 bases between. The length of the CDR3 is 15 residues. Germline-derived CDR1 and CDR2 are LGHDT and YNNKEL (reference sequence). CDR3 protein: CASSPGRRYNSPLHF. The CDR3, as DNA: TGTGCCAGCAGCCCCGGGAGGAGATATAATTCACCCCTCCACTTT.

This chain connects TRBV10-3 to TRBJ1-4; 11 bases match TRBD1. CDR1 and CDR2 (germline): ENHRY, SYGVKD. The CDR3 contains 15 residues. V was clipped by 3 bases and J by 7 bases; unmatched bases: 4. CDR3 bases: TGTGCCATCAGTGAAGGACAGGGGGCGGGTGAAAAACTGTTTTTT. Residues: CAISEGQGAGEKLFF.

A few counts support this clone. The V and J genes are TRBV11-2 and TRBJ1-2, with D possibly being TRBD1 (5 bases). V shed 5 bases and J shed 7 bases, with 14 bases lying between them. The CDR3 runs to 13 residues. Germline CDR1 SGHAT, CDR2 FQNNGV. CDR3 coding DNA: TGTGCCAGCAGCCGCGATCTGGGGGGTGGCTACACCTTC. Translation: CASSRDLGGGYTF.

This chain uses TRBV5-4 with TRBJ1-2; D unclear. V lost 0 bases and J lost 8, with 14 bases in between. This CDR3 has 14 amino acids. Per germline, CDR1 SGHNT and CDR2 YYREEE (reference sequence). CDR3 protein: CASSLGGRTRGYTF. The CDR3 DNA is TGTGCCAGCAGCTTGGGCGGCCGAACGAGGGGCTACACCTTC.

The V gene is TRBV7-2, the J gene TRBJ1-1; D is unresolved. The CDR3 has 13 amino acids. The germline V gene encodes CDR1 SGHTA and CDR2 FQGNSA. Between the trimmed V and J ends, which lost 6 bases and 10 bases, there was a span of 18 bases. The CDR3 nucleotides read TGTGCCAGCAGTTACGACACCGTCGTGGTAGCTTTCTTT. Protein sequence: CASSYDTVVVAFF.

This chain uses TRBV6-5 with TRBJ1-2; possible D gene TRBD1, 6 bases. The CDR3 is 15 residues long. Germline CDR1 and CDR2: MNHEY and SVGAGI. V was shortened by 0 bases and J by 8 bases, with 16 bases between the two germline ends. The CDR3 bases are TGTGCCAGCAGTTACTCGAGGGGGGGATACGGAGGCTACACCTTC. As protein: CASSYSRGGYGGYTF.

The rearrangement links TRBV11-1 to TRBJ1-2, with 10 bases that match TRBD1. CDR3 length: 15 residues. V shed 5 bases and J 4 bases; nucleotides not matched to a gene: 7. The germline V gene encodes CDR1 SGHAT and CDR2 FQDESV (reference sequence). The CDR3 loop reads CASSRDRGQGYGYTF. The CDR3, as DNA: TGTGCCAGCAGCCGCGACAGGGGGCAAGGCTATGGCTACACCTTC.